Each of the 7 T cell receptor beta chains below was sequenced from the same sample in a study of vaccination effects on CD4 cells after COVID-19. Sequencing was performed with immunoSEQ multiplex PCR; in TCRdb, only in-frame clones are kept and a portion is missing. The sample lists 60,000 to 80,000 clones; 70% to 75% were seen once. The authors isolated CD4+ T cells after around 11 days of culture. The participants, recipients of two vaccine doses, got either BNT162b2 or mRNA-1273. What these receptors recognize is not known. The material sequenced was CD4+ T cells from PBMCs cultured without peptide, taken after COVID-19 vaccination. The receptors originated from a human donor who received a COVID-19 vaccine.

The rearrangement uses TRBV12-3 or TRBV12-4 and TRBJ1-1, with D unclear. Trimming took 2 bases from V and 1 from J, leaving 5 bases between them. The CDR3 totals 13 residues. The CDR3 sequence: CASSLKSNTEAFF. The CDR3 region has the DNA TGTGCCAGCAGTTTAAAGTCGAACACTGAAGCTTTCTTT.

V usage is TRBV20-1 and J usage is TRBJ1-3; D gene ambiguous. The CDR3 is 11 residues long. Looked up from germline, CDR1 is DFQATT and CDR2 is SNEGSKA (reference sequence). Trimming stripped 7 bases from V and 3 bases from J, with 7 bases between. CDR3 residues: CSGARGNTIYF. CDR3 nucleotide sequence: TGCAGTGGCGCTCGTGGAAACACCATATATTTT.

There are a few counts of this clone. The genes are TRBV4-3 and TRBJ2-5; 16 bases agree with TRBD2. Germline loops: CDR1 LGHNA, CDR2 YSLEER. Trimming at V came to 4 bases and at J to 4 bases, leaving 3 bases not matched to a gene. The CDR3 covers 16 residues. CDR3 in DNA: TGCGCCAGCAGCCCGGGACTAGCGGGGGGGCTAGAGACCCAGTACTTC. Its translation: CASSPGLAGGLETQYF.

This chain uses TRBV12-3 or TRBV12-4 with TRBJ1-5; D perhaps matches TRBD1 (5 bases). The CDR3 runs 13 residues. The V and J ends lost 2 bases and 5 bases respectively, with 7 bases between them. CDR3 DNA: TGTGCCAGCAGTTTATCGGGGGATCAGCCCCAGCATTTT. This codes for CASSLSGDQPQHF.

This chain uses TRBV18 with TRBJ1-2; 8 bases agree with TRBD1. Germline V lookup: CDR1 KGHSH, CDR2 LQKENI. The CDR3 is made up of 14 amino acids. After removal of 4 bases from V and 3 bases from J, the junction contained 4 bases not matched to a gene. CDR3 coding DNA: TGTGCCAGCTCACTATCGACAGGGGACTATGGCTACACCTTC. Residues: CASSLSTGDYGYTF.

The chain's CDR3 is CASSQEGPGRQPQHF. CDR3 nucleotides: TGCGCCAGCAGCCAAGAAGGGCCGGGGAGGCAGCCCCAGCATTTT. This chain connects TRBV4-1 to TRBJ1-5; D remains ambiguous. The V gene lost 0 bases and the J gene lost 7 bases, with 13 bases spanning the gap. CDR1 MGHRA and CDR2 YSYEKL come from the germline V gene. CDR3 size: 15 residues.

The chain employs TRBV29-1 and TRBJ1-4; no clear D. The CDR3 loop spans 12 amino acids. Deletions cut 4 bases from V and 7 bases from J, with 10 bases between. The germline gives CDR1 SQVTM, CDR2 ANQGSEA. Written as DNA, the CDR3 is TGCAGCGTTGTGTGGAGCGGTGAAAAACTGTTTTTT. Protein product: CSVVWSGEKLFF.